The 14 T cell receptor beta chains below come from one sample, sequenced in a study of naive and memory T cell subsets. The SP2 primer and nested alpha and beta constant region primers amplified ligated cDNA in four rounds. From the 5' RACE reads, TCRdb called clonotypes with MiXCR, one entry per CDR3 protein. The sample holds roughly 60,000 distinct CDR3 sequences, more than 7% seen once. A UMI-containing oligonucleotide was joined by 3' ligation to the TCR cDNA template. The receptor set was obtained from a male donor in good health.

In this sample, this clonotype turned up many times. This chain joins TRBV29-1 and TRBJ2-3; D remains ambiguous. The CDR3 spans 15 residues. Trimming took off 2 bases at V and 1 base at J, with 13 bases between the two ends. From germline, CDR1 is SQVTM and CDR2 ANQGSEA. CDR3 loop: CSVERLGLGTDTQYF. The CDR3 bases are TGCAGCGTTGAAAGGTTAGGGCTGGGCACAGATACGCAGTATTTT.

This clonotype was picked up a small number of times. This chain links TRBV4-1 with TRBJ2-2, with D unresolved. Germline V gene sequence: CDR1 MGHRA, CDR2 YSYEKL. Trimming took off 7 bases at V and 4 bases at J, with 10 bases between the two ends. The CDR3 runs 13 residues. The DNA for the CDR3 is TGCGCCAGCACCCCAGGAAGCACCGGGGAGCTGTTTTTT. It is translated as CASTPGSTGELFF.

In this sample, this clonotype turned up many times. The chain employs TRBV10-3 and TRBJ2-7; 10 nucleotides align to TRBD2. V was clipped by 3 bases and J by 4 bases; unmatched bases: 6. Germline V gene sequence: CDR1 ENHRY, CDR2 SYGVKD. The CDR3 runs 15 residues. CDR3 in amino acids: CAISDGLAGGYEQYF. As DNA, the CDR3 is TGTGCCATCAGTGATGGGTTAGCGGGGGGATACGAGCAGTACTTC.

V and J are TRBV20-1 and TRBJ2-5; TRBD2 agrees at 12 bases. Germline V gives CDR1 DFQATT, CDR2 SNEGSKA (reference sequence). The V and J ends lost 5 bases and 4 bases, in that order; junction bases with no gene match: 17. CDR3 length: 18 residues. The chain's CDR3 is CSAGQTSGGLTLGETQYF. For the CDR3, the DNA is TGCAGTGCTGGACAGACTAGCGGGGGTCTCACTTTGGGAGAGACCCAGTACTTC.

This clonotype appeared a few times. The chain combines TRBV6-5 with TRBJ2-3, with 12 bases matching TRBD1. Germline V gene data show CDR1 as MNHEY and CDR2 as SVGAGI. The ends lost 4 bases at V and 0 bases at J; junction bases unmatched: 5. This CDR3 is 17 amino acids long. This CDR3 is CASSSSGTGGSTDTQYF. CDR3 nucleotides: TGTGCCAGCAGTTCGTCCGGGACAGGGGGCAGCACAGATACGCAGTATTTT.

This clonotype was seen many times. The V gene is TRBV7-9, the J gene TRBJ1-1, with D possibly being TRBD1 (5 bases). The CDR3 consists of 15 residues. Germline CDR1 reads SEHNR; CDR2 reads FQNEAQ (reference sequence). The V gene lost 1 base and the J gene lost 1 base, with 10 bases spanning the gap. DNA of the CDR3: TGTGCCAGCAGCTTAGGCGGGGGAAGGAACACTGAAGCTTTCTTT. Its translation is CASSLGGGRNTEAFF.

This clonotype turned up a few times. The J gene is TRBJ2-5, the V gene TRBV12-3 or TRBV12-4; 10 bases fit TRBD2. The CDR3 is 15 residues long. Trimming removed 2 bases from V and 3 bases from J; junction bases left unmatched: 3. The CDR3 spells CASSLTSGTEETQYF. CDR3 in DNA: TGTGCCAGCAGTTTAACTAGCGGGACTGAAGAGACCCAGTACTTC.

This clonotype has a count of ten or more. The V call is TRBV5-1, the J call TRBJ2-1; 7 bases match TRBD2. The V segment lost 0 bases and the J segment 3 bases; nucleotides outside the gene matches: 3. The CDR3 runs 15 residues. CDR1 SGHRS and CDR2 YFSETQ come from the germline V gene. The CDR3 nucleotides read TGCGCCAGCAGCTTGGATGGGGGGGGCTACAATGAGCAGTTCTTC. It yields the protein CASSLDGGGYNEQFF.

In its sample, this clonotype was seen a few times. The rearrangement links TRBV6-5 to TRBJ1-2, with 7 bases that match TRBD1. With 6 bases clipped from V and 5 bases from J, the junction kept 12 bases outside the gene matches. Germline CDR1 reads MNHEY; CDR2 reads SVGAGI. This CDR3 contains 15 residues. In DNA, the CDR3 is TGTGCCAGCAGAGGGACAGTTCCCGTCGGGTATGGCTACACCTTC. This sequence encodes CASRGTVPVGYGYTF.

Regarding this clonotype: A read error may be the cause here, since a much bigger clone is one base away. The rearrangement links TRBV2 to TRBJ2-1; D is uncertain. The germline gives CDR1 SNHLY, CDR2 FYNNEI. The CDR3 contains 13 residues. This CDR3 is CASSVTEYNEKFF. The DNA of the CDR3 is TGTGCCAGCAGTGTGACGGAGTACAATGAGAAGTTCTTC.

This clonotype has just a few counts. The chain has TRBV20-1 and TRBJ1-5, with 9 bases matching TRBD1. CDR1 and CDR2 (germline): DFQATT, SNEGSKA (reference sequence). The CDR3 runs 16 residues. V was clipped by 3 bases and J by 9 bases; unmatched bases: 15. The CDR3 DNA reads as TGCAGTGCTAGCGACGCGGGACAGGGCCTCCTTGGGCCCCAGCATTTT. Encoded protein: CSASDAGQGLLGPQHF.

The chain's CDR3 is CASSYSGVKTDTQYF. The CDR3 nucleotides are TGTGCCAGCAGTTACTCAGGGGTTAAGACAGATACGCAGTATTTT. V usage is TRBV6-5 and J usage is TRBJ2-3, with a possible D match to TRBD1 (5 bases). Trimming took off 0 bases at V and 3 bases at J, with 10 bases between the two ends. This CDR3 contains 15 residues. Germline V lookup: CDR1 MNHEY, CDR2 SVGAGI.

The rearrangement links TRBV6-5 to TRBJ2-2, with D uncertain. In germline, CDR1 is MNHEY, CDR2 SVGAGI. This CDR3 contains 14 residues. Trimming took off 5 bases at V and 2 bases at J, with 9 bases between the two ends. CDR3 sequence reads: CASSLDRNTGELFF. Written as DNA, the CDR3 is TGTGCCAGCAGTCTCGATCGAAACACCGGGGAGCTGTTTTTT.

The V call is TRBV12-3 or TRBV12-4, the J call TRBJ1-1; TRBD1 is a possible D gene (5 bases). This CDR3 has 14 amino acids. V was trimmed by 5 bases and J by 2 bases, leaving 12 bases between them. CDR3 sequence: CASSRRGTNTEAFF. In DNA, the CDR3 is TGTGCCAGCAGTCGGAGGGGCACAAACACTGAAGCTTTCTTT.